Below, one T cell receptor beta chain is given with its context. Its antigen is not identified. This CDR3 is built from 16 residues. Trimming took off 5 bases at V and 2 bases at J, with 16 bases between the two ends. The data were obtained in a study of T-cell memory formation after mild COVID-19. TCRdb used MiXCR to reprocess the 5' RACE reads, holding one entry per CDR3 protein. The sample shows some 600,000 distinct CDR3 sequences, 15% to 20% of them seen only once. Study-wide points: SARS-CoV-2 specificity was not confirmed for second-wave clones peaking on day 37.

This sequence joins TRBV12-3 or TRBV12-4 and TRBJ1-5; D not resolved. Source material: PBMCs or a T cell subset sorted from them (not recorded which). The receptor comes from an adult woman who had mild COVID-19 (a few samples of this study predate the infection). Cell type and time point are not known. The CDR3 sequence is CASSPPRNRGNQPQHF. The CDR3 DNA is TGTGCCAGCAGTCCTCCTCGGAACCGGGGCAATCAGCCCCAGCATTTT.